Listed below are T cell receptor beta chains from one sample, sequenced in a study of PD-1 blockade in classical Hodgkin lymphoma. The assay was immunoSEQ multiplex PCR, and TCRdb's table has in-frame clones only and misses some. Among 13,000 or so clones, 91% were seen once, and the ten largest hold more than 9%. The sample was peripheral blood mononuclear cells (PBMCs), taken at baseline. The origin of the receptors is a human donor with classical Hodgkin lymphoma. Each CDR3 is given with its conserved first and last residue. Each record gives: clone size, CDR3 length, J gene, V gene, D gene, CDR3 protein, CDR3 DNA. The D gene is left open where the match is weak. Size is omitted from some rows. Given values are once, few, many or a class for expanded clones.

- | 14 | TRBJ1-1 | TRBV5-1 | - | CASNIGQTNTEAFF | TGCGCCAGCAATATCGGACAGACGAACACTGAAGCTTTCTTT
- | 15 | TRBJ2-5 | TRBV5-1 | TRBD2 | CASSLALAGRETQYF | TGCGCCAGCAGCTTGGCGCTAGCGGGGAGGGAGACCCAGTACTTC
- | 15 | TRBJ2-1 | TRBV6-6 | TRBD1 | CASSQPGQGYNEQFF | TGTGCCAGCAGCCAACCGGGACAGGGATACAATGAGCAGTTCTTC
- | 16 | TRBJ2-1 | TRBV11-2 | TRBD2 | CASSLGLAGGYNEQFF | TGTGCCAGCAGCTTAGGACTAGCGGGTGGCTACAATGAGCAGTTCTTC
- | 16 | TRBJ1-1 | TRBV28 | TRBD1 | CASSLINRGGGTEAFF | TGTGCCAGCAGTTTAATTAACAGGGGGGGCGGCACTGAAGCTTTCTTT
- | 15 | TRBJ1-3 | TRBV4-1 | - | CASSQDPASGNTIYF | TGCGCCAGCAGCCAAGATCCAGCCTCTGGAAACACCATATATTTT
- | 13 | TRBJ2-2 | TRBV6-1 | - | CASSVNRVKELFF | TGTGCCAGCAGCGTAAACAGGGTGAAGGAGCTGTTTTTT
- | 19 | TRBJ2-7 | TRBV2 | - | CASLIYGDPAFTYERVKYF | TGTGCCAGCCTAATCTATGGGGACCCTGCCTTCACCTACGAGCGTGTAAAGTACTTC
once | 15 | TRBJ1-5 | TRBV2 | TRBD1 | CASSLTGVRNQPQHF | TGTGCCAGCAGTCTTACAGGGGTGCGCAATCAGCCCCAGCATTTT
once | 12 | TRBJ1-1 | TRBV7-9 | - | CASSLDSSQAFF | TGTGCCAGCAGCCTGGACTCCTCACAAGCTTTCTTT
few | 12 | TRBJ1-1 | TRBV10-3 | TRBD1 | CAISETGVEAFF | TGTGCCATCAGTGAAACAGGGGTAGAAGCTTTCTTT
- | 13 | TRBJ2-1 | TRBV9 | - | CASSGVDYNEQFF | TGTGCCAGCAGCGGAGTAGACTACAATGAGCAGTTCTTC
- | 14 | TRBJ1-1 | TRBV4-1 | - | CASQFQGSGAEAFF | TGCGCCAGCCAATTTCAGGGTTCCGGGGCTGAAGCTTTCTTT
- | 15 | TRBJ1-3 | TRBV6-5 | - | CASSVDPGLGNTIYF | TGTGCCAGCAGTGTGGACCCTGGACTTGGAAACACCATATATTTT
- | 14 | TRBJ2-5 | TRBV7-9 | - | CASSLTAGRETQYF | TGTGCCAGCAGCTTAACGGCGGGCCGAGAGACCCAGTACTTC
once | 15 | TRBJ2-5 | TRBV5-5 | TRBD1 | CASSLATGGEETQYF | TGTGCCAGCAGCTTGGCCACAGGGGGCGAAGAGACCCAGTACTTC
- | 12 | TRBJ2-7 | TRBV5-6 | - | CASSNTGYEQYF | TGTGCCAGCAGCAATACAGGATACGAGCAGTACTTC
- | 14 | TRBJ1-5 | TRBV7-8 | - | CASSLVASPQPQHF | TGTGCCAGCAGCTTAGTGGCATCCCCCCAGCCCCAGCATTTT
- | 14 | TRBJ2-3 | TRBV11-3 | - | CASSLTDKADTQYF | TGTGCCAGCAGCCTAACGGACAAAGCAGATACGCAGTATTTT
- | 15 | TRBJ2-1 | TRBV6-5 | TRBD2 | CASSRSGGHYNEQFF | TGTGCCAGCAGTCGGAGCGGGGGACACTACAATGAGCAGTTCTTC
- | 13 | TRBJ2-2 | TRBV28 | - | CASSLASTGELFF | TGTGCCAGCAGCCTAGCATCGACCGGGGAGCTGTTTTTT
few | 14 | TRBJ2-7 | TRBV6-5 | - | CASSSAGEGYEQYF | TGTGCCAGCAGTTCGGCAGGGGAAGGGTACGAGCAGTACTTC
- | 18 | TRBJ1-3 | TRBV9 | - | CASSASYGTFRPGNTIYF | TGTGCCAGCAGCGCGAGCTACGGGACATTTAGGCCGGGAAACACCATATATTTT
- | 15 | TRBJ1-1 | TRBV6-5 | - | CARRGQGKQNTEAFF | TGTGCCAGGAGAGGTCAGGGTAAACAGAACACTGAAGCTTTCTTT
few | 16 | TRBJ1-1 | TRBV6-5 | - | CASSFAGGGIDTEAFF | TGTGCCAGCAGTTTCGCCGGAGGGGGGATTGACACTGAAGCTTTCTTT
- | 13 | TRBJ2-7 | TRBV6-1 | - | CASSNPGSYEQYF | TGTGCCAGCAGTAATCCAGGCTCCTACGAGCAGTACTTC
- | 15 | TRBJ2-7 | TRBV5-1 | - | CASSLVQGGGYEQYF | TGCGCCAGCAGCTTGGTTCAGGGAGGTGGGTACGAGCAGTACTTC
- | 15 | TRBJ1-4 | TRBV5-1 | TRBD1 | CASSLAGGSGEKLFF | TGCGCCAGCAGCTTGGCAGGGGGCTCGGGTGAAAAACTGTTTTTT
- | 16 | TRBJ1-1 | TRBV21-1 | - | CASSKVPGTGDTEAFF | TGTGCCAGCAGCAAAGTCCCCGGGACAGGGGACACTGAAGCTTTCTTT
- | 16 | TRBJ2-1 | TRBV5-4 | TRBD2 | CASSFPSGQSGDEQFF | TGTGCCAGCAGCTTCCCTAGCGGGCAATCCGGGGATGAGCAGTTCTTC
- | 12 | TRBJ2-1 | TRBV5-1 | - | CASSLKLNEQFF | TGCGCCAGCAGCTTGAAACTCAATGAGCAGTTCTTC
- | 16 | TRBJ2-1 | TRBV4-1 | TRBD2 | CASSQERLAGHNEQFF | TGCGCCAGCAGCCAAGAGCGTCTAGCGGGGCACAATGAGCAGTTCTTC
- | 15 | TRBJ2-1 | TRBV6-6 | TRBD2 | CASRASGTSYNEQFF | TGTGCCAGCAGGGCTAGCGGCACGTCCTACAATGAGCAGTTCTTC
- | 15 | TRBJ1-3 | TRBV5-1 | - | CASSLVGSSGNTIYF | TGCGCCAGCAGCTTGGTGGGCAGCTCTGGAAACACCATATATTTT
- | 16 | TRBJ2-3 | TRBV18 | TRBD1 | CASSPGGTGFTDTQYF | TGTGCCAGCTCACCAGGCGGGACAGGGTTTACAGATACGCAGTATTTT
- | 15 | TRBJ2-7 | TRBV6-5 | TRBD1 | CASRRTGDLSYEQYF | TGTGCCAGCAGACGAACAGGGGATCTCTCCTACGAGCAGTACTTC
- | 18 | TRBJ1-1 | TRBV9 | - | CASSREVSPTTPNTEAFF | TGTGCCAGCAGCCGGGAGGTGAGCCCAACCACCCCGAACACTGAAGCTTTCTTT
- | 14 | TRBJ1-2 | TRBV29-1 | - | CSVESPASFGGYTF | TGCAGCGTTGAATCCCCTGCGTCTTTTGGGGGCTACACCTTC
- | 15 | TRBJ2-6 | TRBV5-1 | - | CASSSEGAGANVLTF | TGCGCCAGCAGCTCGGAGGGGGCTGGGGCCAACGTCCTGACTTTC
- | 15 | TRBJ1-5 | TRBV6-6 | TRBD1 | CASSPGQLMVLTQHF | TGTGCCAGCAGTCCGGGACAGCTGATGGTCCTAACCCAGCATTTT
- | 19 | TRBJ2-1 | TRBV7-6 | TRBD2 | CASSLSWARGGPLGNEQFF | TGTGCCAGCAGCTTATCTTGGGCAAGGGGAGGGCCTTTAGGGAATGAGCAGTTCTTC
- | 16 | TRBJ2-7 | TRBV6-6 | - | CASRLPTRAGSYEQYF | TGTGCCAGCAGACTACCGACGAGGGCGGGATCCTACGAGCAGTACTTC
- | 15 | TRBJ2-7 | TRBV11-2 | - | CASSLGHLLGYEQYF | TGTGCCAGCAGCTTAGGGCACCTACTCGGCTACGAGCAGTACTTC
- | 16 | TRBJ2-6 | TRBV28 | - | CASSSLGETGANVLTF | TGTGCCAGCAGTTCGCTTGGAGAGACTGGGGCCAACGTCCTGACTTTC
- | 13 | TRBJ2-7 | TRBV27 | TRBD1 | CASRENRGYEQYF | TGTGCCAGCAGGGAAAACAGGGGTTACGAGCAGTACTTC
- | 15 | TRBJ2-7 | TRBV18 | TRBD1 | CASSPRTGGPYEQYF | TGTGCCAGCTCACCACGGACAGGGGGACCCTACGAGCAGTACTTC
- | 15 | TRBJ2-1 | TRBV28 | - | CASRITGTGNNEQFF | TGTGCCAGCAGAATCACCGGGACGGGTAACAATGAGCAGTTCTTC
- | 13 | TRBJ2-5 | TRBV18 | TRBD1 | CASSLGQEETQYF | TGTGCCAGCTCACTTGGACAGGAAGAGACCCAGTACTTC
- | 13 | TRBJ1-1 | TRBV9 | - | CASSVEGFTEAFF | TGTGCCAGCAGCGTAGAGGGGTTCACTGAAGCTTTCTTT
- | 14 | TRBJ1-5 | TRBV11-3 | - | CASSLDAENQPQHF | TGTGCCAGCAGCTTAGATGCCGAAAATCAGCCCCAGCATTTT